Sequencing of this T cell receptor (beta chain) was carried out in a study of metastatic and nonmetastatic thyroid tumors. Across the whole study: Comparison of repertoires was carried out across blood and tumor or nodule tissue from malignant and benign thyroid patients.

CDR1 SEHNR and CDR2 FQNEAQ come from the germline V gene (reference sequence). The V and J ends lost 3 bases and 2 bases, in that order; junction bases with no gene match: 7. The CDR3 spans 15 residues. The authors' processing: Using the CDR3 differences seen across clinicopathological groups, the authors built a distant-metastasis classifier for papillary thyroid cancer, which was meant to discriminate distant-metastatic patients. TCRdb re-processed the PCR reads through MiXCR. The V and J calls and clone size are TCRdb's, not the authors'. The sample gives 35,000 to 50,000 clones, less than 3.5% of which show up once; 8% to 10% is in the top ten. The study, taken as a whole, reports: Versus benign nodules, malignant thyroid tumors reportedly had significantly higher TCR beta diversity, in blood and tumor.

The sample holds a few counts of this clone. As yet, its antigen is unknown. Because the CDR3 is missing its conserved closing phenylalanine or tryptophan, this is likely a read error. Prior to thyroid surgery, none of the patients had received any treatment. The V gene is TRBV7-9, the J gene TRBJ2-7; 7 nucleotides align to TRBD1. Sequenced: blood. The source of this sequence is a female donor with papillary thyroid cancer or a benign thyroid nodule (not recorded which). Some clones in this sample may be carry-over from other donors' samples. Here the CDR3 DNA reads TGTGCCAGCAGCTTTGGATACAGGGGCGCCTACGAGCAGTACTAC. It codes for CASSFGYRGAYEQYY.